These T cell receptor beta chains were read from a single sample in a study of T-cell memory formation after mild COVID-19. One entry per CDR3 protein, called by TCRdb with MiXCR from the 5' RACE reads. This repertoire shows over 450,000 distinct CDR3 sequences, around 21% found once; its top ten account for approximately 12%. Material: PBMCs or a T cell subset sorted from them (not recorded which). The receptors originated from an adult woman who had mild COVID-19 (a few samples of this study predate the infection). Cell type and time point are not known. CDR3s include the opening cysteine and the closing phenylalanine or tryptophan. A D gene is named only where the DNA matches it firmly. The size field is filled for only some rows; it gives once, few, many or a size class.

>TRBV20-1|few|.|TRBJ2-7
CSARDLGIEQYF
TGCAGTGCTAGAGATCTGGGGATAGAGCAGTACTTC
>TRBV7-9|many|.|TRBJ2-5
CASSLRAAFQETQYF
TGTGCCAGCAGCTTAAGAGCGGCCTTTCAAGAGACCCAGTACTTC
>TRBV20-1|few|TRBD2|TRBJ2-4
CSARKGTRPGIQYF
TGCAGTGCTAGAAAAGGGACTAGGCCAGGCATTCAGTACTTC
>TRBV30|.|.|TRBJ1-2
CAWSVQSGYYGYTF
TGTGCCTGGAGTGTACAATCCGGATACTATGGCTACACCTTC
>TRBV5-6|.|.|TRBJ2-5
CASSWGRLETQYF
TGTGCCAGCAGCTGGGGCAGGCTAGAGACCCAGTACTTC
>TRBV24-1|many|TRBD2|TRBJ2-1
CATSEPYRASGEQFF
TGTGCCACCAGTGAGCCCTATAGGGCTAGCGGAGAGCAGTTCTTC
>TRBV11-2|.|TRBD2|TRBJ2-1
CASSSYMGTSGQYNEQFF
TGTGCCAGCAGCTCGTACATGGGGACTAGCGGACAATACAATGAGCAGTTCTTC
>TRBV5-1|few|TRBD2|TRBJ2-5
CASSLRRTSGRDYQETQYF
TGCGCCAGCAGCTTGCGTCGGACTAGCGGGAGGGACTACCAAGAGACCCAGTACTTC
>TRBV3-1|.|.|TRBJ1-1
CASSKGPSGANTEAFF
TGTGCCAGCAGCAAGGGCCCCTCGGGGGCAAACACTGAAGCTTTCTTT
>TRBV5-4|.|.|TRBJ1-1
CASSLEVGAGDTEAFF
TGTGCCAGCAGCTTGGAGGTCGGGGCAGGGGACACTGAAGCTTTCTTT
>TRBV11-3|.|.|TRBJ2-1
CASSHLGAGNEQFF
TGTGCCAGCAGTCATCTCGGGGCCGGGAATGAGCAGTTCTTC
>TRBV5-1|many|TRBD1|TRBJ2-7
CASSFLFRDRLDYEQYF
TGCGCCAGCAGCTTCCTTTTCAGGGACAGGTTAGACTACGAGCAGTACTTC
>TRBV5-1|.|TRBD2|TRBJ2-3
CASSVPSGADTQYF
TGCGCCAGCAGCGTGCCTAGCGGGGCAGATACGCAGTATTTT
>TRBV4-2|.|.|TRBJ1-3
CASSQEGGNTIYF
TGTGCCAGCAGCCAAGAGGGCGGAAACACCATATATTTT
>TRBV25-1|.|.|TRBJ1-4
CASSKTAINEKLFF
TGTGCCAGCAGTAAGACTGCAATAAATGAAAAACTGTTTTTT
>TRBV20-1|.|.|TRBJ1-1
CSARDGGRAPNTEAFF
TGCAGTGCTAGAGACGGTGGTCGGGCTCCGAACACTGAAGCTTTCTTT
>TRBV20-1|few|.|TRBJ1-1
CSARSSLTEVTEAFF
TGCAGTGCTAGATCATCCCTGACAGAAGTCACTGAAGCTTTCTTT
>TRBV4-1|few|.|TRBJ2-5
CASSQLGLYQETQYF
TGCGCCAGCAGCCAATTAGGCCTGTACCAAGAGACCCAGTACTTC
>TRBV6-6|.|TRBD2|TRBJ2-5
CASSYSGTSGSEETQYF
TGTGCCAGCAGTTACTCCGGGACTAGCGGGAGTGAGGAGACCCAGTACTTC
>TRBV24-1|.|.|TRBJ1-5
CATSEGHRNQPQHF
TGTGCCACCAGTGAAGGACATCGCAATCAGCCCCAGCATTTT
>TRBV6-2/TRBV6-3|few|TRBD2|TRBJ2-1
CASSPMTSGVYNEQFF
TGTGCCAGCAGCCCTATGACTAGCGGGGTTTACAATGAGCAGTTCTTC
>TRBV6-5|.|TRBD2|TRBJ2-3
CASRPTGGGALTQYF
TGTGCCAGCAGGCCTACTGGCGGGGGGGCCCTTACGCAGTATTTT
>TRBV7-3|.|.|TRBJ2-3
CASSPPFGEAVSTDTQYF
TGTGCCAGCAGCCCACCGTTCGGGGAGGCCGTTAGCACAGATACGCAGTATTTT
>TRBV7-9|many|.|TRBJ2-1
CASSLAGGRYSEQFF
TGTGCCAGCAGCTTAGCAGGCGGGCGGTACAGTGAGCAGTTCTTC
>TRBV12-3/TRBV12-4|few|.|TRBJ2-1
CASSVRPQEKFF
TGTGCCAGCAGTGTGAGACCCCAGGAGAAGTTCTTC
>TRBV20-1|few|.|TRBJ2-5
CSARVGLHRGAQYF
TGCAGTGCTAGAGTCGGACTCCACCGTGGGGCCCAGTACTTC
>TRBV20-1|.|.|TRBJ1-5
CSARVGSQPQHF
TGCAGTGCTAGAGTGGGGAGTCAGCCCCAGCATTTT
>TRBV7-2|few|.|TRBJ2-7
CASSLFQGGTYEQYF
TGTGCCAGCAGCCTCTTCCAAGGGGGGACCTACGAGCAGTACTTC